Sequencing of this T cell receptor (beta chain) was carried out in a study of blood T cell repertoires in COVID-19. The CDR3 spans 14 residues. V dropped 4 bases and J dropped 4; count of bases not matched to a gene: 5. Germline V gives CDR1 SGHRS, CDR2 YFSETQ. Residents of approximately 25 US areas, aged roughly 18 to 89 years, made up the participants. The method was immunoSEQ multiplex PCR; TCRdb's version includes in-frame clones alone and lacks a portion of them. This sample has more than 400,000 clones, with roughly 87% found just once. The sequencing input was PBMCs or T cells enriched from blood (not recorded which). The clonotype originates from a man aged 18 to 35 who had recovered from COVID-19. This chain links TRBV5-1 with TRBJ2-7; 10 bases are a match to TRBD2. The CDR3 bases are TGCGCCAGCAGCACAGGACTAGCGGCATACGAGCAGTACTTC. It is translated as CASSTGLAAYEQYF.